This T cell receptor (beta chain) was obtained from a study of cytomegalovirus exposure and HLA in healthy donors. Findings and caveats of the study: There were 150 to 200 TCR beta chains listed as cytomegalovirus-associated. Through in vitro validation, three CMV-associated chains were shown to be specific for CMV antigens.

In regard to this clone: Its target is not known.

Trimming removed 0 bases from V and 4 bases from J; junction bases left unmatched: 3. Germline-derived CDR1 and CDR2 are SGDLS and YYNGEE. This CDR3 is built from 15 residues. Sequencing was performed with immunoSEQ multiplex PCR; in TCRdb, only in-frame clones are kept and a portion is missing. The sample records 250,000 to 350,000 clones, around 87% being singletons. This chain uses TRBV9 with TRBJ1-3, with 8 bases that match TRBD1. The sequenced sample consisted of PBMCs. This clonotype was sampled from a woman aged 18-30 years in good health and CMV-seronegative. In DNA form, the CDR3 reads TGTGCCAGCAGCGTAGACCAGGGGGCCGGAAACACCATATATTTT. As protein: CASSVDQGAGNTIYF. The entire variable domain, with the rest obtained from reference TRBV9 and TRBJ1-3, is as follows: DSGVTQTPKHLITATGQRVTLRCSPRSGDLSVYWYQQSLDQGLQFLIQYYNGEERAKGNILERFSAQQFPDLHSELNLSSLELGDSALYFCASSVDQGAGNTIYFGEGSWLTVV.